This TCR beta chain was sequenced in a study of human T cells and chemical hapten exposure. At the level of the study: There were per-sample TCR yield variations, arising mainly from small pooled library volume differences. Overall study findings and caveats: TCRs at a frequency above 1 in 1000 stayed unchanged with DPC sensitization.

The library labeled individual cDNA molecules by adding unique molecular identifiers to them. How the authors handled the data: A per-sample median of 95,638 TCRs was observed, with a range of about 20,000 to 700,000. TCRdb fed the reads into MiXCR, producing one record per CDR3 protein. It is TCRdb's table, rather than the study itself, that gives the V and J calls and clone size. The sample yields about 120,000 distinct CDR3 sequences, more than 8.5% seen once. This clonotype was observed many times. What it recognizes is unknown. This CDR3 has 16 residues. Germline lookup yields CDR1 MNHEY and CDR2 SVGEGT. Trimming stripped 5 bases from V and 6 bases from J, with 19 bases between. Extraction of total RNA was performed on unfractionated whole blood.

The clonotype originates from a human donor in good health. Some clones in this sample may be carry-over from other donors' samples. The chain employs TRBV6-2 or TRBV6-3 and TRBJ2-2; D is perhaps TRBD1 or TRBD2 (5 bases each). The source material was whole blood. The CDR3: CASSPWGSTGSGELFF. Here the CDR3 DNA reads TGTGCCAGCAGTCCCTGGGGGAGCACCGGTTCCGGGGAGCTGTTTTTT.